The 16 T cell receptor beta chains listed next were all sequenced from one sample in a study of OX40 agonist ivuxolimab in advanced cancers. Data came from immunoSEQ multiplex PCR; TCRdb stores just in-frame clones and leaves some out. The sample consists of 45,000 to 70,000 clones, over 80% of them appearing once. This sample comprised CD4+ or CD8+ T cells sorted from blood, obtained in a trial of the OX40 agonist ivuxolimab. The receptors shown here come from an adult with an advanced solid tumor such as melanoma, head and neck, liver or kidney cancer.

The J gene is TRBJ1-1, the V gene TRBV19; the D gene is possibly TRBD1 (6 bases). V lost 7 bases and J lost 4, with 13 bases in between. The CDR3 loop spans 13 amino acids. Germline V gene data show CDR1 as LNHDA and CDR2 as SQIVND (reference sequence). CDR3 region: CASTYREGTEAFF. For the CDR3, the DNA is TGTGCCAGTACCTACAGGGAAGGCACTGAAGCTTTCTTT.

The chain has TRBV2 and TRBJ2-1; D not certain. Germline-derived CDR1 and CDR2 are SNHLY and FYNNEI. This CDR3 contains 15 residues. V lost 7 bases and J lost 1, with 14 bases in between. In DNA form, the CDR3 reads TGTGCCAGCAACCAACTCCTCGGGTCCTACAATGAGCAGTTCTTC. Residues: CASNQLLGSYNEQFF.

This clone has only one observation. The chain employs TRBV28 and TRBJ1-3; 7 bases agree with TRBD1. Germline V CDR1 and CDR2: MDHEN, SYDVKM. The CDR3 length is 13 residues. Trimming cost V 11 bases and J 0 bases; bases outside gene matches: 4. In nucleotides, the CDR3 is TGTGCCGGGGGACAGAGCTCTGGAAACACCATATATTTT. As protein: CAGGQSSGNTIYF.

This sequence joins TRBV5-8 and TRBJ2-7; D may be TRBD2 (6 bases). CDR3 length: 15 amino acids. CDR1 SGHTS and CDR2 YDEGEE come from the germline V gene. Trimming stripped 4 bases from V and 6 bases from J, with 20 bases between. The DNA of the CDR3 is TGTGCCAGCAGCCTAGGGCCAGGAGGGTCGGCCGAGCAGTACTTC. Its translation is CASSLGPGGSAEQYF.

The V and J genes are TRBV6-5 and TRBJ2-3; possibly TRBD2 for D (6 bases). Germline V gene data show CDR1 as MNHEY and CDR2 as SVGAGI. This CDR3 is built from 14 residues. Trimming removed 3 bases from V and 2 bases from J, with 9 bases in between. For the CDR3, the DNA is TGTGCCAGCAGTTATAGGAGGGCCACAGATACGCAGTATTTT. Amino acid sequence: CASSYRRATDTQYF.

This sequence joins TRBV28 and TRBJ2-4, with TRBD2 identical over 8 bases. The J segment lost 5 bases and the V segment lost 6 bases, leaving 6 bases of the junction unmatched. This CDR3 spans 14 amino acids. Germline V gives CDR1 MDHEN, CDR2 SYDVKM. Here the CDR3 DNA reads TGTGCCAGCAGCCCGGGGGGGTCTCAAAACATTCAGTACTTC. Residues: CASSPGGSQNIQYF.

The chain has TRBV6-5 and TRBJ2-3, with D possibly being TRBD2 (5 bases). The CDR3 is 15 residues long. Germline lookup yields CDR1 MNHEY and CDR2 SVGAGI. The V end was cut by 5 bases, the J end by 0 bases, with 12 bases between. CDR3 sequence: CASSVTGGSTDTQYF. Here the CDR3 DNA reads TGTGCCAGCAGTGTGACTGGCGGGAGCACAGATACGCAGTATTTT.

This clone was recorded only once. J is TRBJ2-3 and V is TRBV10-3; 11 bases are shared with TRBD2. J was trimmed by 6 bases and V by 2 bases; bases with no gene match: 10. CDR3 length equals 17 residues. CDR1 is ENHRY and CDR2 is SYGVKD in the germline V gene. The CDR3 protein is CAISEGGSGRAKDTQYF. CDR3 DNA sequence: TGTGCCATCAGTGAGGGGGGTAGCGGGAGGGCCAAGGATACGCAGTATTTT.

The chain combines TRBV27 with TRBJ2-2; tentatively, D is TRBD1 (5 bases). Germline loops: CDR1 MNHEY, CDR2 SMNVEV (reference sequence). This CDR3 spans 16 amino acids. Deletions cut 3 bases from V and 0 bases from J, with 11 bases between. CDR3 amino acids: CASSFQGAANTGELFF. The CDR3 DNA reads TGTGCCAGCAGTTTCCAGGGCGCGGCGAACACCGGGGAGCTGTTTTTT.

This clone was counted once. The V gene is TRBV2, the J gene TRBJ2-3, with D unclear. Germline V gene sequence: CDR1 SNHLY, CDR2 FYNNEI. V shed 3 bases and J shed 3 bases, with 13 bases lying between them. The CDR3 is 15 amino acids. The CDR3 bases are TGTGCCAGCAGTGATAGTTGGCCTGGAACAGATACGCAGTATTTT. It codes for CASSDSWPGTDTQYF.

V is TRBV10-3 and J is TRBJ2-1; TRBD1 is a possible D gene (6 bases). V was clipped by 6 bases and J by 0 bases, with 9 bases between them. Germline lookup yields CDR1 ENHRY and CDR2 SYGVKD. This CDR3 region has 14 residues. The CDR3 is CAISRQASYNEQFF. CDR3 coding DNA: TGTGCCATCAGCCGACAGGCCTCCTACAATGAGCAGTTCTTC.

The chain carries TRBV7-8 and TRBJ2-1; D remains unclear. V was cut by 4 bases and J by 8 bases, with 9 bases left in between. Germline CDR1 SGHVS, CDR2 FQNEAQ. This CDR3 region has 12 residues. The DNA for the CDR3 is TGTGCCAGCAGCTACAGTGGATATGAGCAGTTCTTC. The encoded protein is CASSYSGYEQFF.

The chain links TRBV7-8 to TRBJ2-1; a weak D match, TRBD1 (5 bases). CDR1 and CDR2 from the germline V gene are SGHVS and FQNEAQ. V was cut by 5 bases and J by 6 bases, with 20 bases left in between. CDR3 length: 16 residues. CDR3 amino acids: CASSPLSQGNSNEQFF. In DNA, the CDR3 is TGTGCCAGCAGCCCCCTCAGTCAGGGTAATAGCAATGAGCAGTTCTTC.

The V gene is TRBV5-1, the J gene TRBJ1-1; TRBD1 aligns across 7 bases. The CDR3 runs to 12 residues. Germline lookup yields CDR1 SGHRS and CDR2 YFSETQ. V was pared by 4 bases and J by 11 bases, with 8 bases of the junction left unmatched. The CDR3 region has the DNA TGCGCCAGCAGCCCGGACAGGTGGTATGCTTTCTTT. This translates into CASSPDRWYAFF.

As DNA, the CDR3 is TGTGCCAGTTCTGGGCCTTACAATGAGCAGTTCTTC. Residues: CASSGPYNEQFF. The chain couples TRBV6-5 to TRBJ2-1; no clear D. CDR1 is MNHEY and CDR2 is SVGAGI in the germline V gene. Trimming shortened V by 9 bases and J by 4 bases, and 10 bases separated the two germline ends. CDR3 length: 12 residues.

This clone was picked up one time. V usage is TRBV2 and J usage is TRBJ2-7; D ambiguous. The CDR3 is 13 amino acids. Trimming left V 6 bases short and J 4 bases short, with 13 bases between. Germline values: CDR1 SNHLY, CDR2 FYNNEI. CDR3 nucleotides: TGTGCCAGCAGGCTCCTCCCTGATTACGAGCAGTACTTC. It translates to CASRLLPDYEQYF.